Sequencing of this T cell receptor (beta chain) was carried out in a study of blood T cell repertoires in COVID-19. Study-wide context: The samples span acute and convalescent COVID-19 from the United States, Italy and Spain.

Under the authors' procedure: Estimated nucleated cell counts came from reference gene primer amplification. Generated by immunoSEQ multiplex PCR, the TCRdb table keeps only in-frame clones and is missing some. V, J and clone size are those of that table, while D and trimming were read from the DNA. The table includes tens of thousands of clones, around 88% detected once. V lost 1 base and J 4 bases, leaving 11 bases between the germline ends. This CDR3 region has 14 residues. CDR1 and CDR2 from the germline V gene are SGHKS and YYEKEE (reference sequence). Sequenced material: peripheral blood. The chain recombines TRBV5-5 with TRBJ1-1; D ambiguous. The source of this sequence is a man between 60 and 75 years old with acute or convalescent COVID-19. This chain's CDR3 is CASSLNLGSTEAFF. In nucleotides, the CDR3 is TGTGCCAGCAGCTTGAATCTCGGGAGCACTGAAGCTTTCTTT.